One TCR beta chain is described in this entry. The antigen remains unidentified. One entry per CDR3 protein results from TCRdb running MiXCR on the 5' RACE reads. Of under 70,000 distinct CDR3 sequences listed, about a tenth were seen once; the top ten hold around 1.2%. This sample is part of a study of T-cell memory formation after mild COVID-19. In the study overall: TCR clustering was largely donor specific.

Study results and limitations: Researchers report contracting CD4+ clones mostly in CM and EM, with CD8+ clones in EMRA. A second wave expanding day 15 to 37 was CD4+-biased; contracting clones were balanced. Second-wave clones that peaked on day 37 lacked confirmed SARS-CoV-2 specificity.

The sample was PBMCs or a T cell subset sorted from them (not recorded which). The TCR was taken from a man between 18 and 35 years old who had mild COVID-19 (a few samples of this study predate the infection). Cell type and time point are not known.

The DNA for the CDR3 is TGTGCCAGCAGCTTCTCCTCCGGGGGCGCAGGCCAGCCCCAGCATTTT. Residues: CASSFSSGGAGQPQHF. V and J are TRBV5-6 and TRBJ1-5, with TRBD1 as a possible D gene (6 bases). V was shortened by 2 bases and J by 7 bases, with 19 bases between the two germline ends. The CDR3 extends over 16 amino acids. CDR1 and CDR2 from the germline V gene are SGHDT and YYEEEE.